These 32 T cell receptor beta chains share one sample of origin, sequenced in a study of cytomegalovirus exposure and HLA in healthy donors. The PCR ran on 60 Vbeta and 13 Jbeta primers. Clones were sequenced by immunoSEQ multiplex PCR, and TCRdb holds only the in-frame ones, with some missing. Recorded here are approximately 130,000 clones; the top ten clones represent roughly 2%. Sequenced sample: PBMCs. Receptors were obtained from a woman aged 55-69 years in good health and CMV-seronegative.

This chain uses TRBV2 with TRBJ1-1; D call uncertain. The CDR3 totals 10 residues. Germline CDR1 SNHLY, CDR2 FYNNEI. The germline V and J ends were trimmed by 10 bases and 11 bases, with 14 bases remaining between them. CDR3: CAKRSVEAFF. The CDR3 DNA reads TGTGCCAAACGGTCGGTGGAGGCTTTCTTT.

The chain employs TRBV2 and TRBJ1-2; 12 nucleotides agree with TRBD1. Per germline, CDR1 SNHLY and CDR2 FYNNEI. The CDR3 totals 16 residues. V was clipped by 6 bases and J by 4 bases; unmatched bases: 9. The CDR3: CASRVTGTGGFYGYTF. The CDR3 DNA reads TGTGCCAGCAGGGTAACCGGGACAGGGGGCTTCTATGGCTACACCTTC.

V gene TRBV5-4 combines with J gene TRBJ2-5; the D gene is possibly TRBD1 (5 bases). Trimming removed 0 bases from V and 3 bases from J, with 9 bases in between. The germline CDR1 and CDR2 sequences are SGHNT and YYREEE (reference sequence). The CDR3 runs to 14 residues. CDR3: CASSLGGREETQYF. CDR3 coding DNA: TGTGCCAGCAGCTTGGGGGGCAGGGAAGAGACCCAGTACTTC.

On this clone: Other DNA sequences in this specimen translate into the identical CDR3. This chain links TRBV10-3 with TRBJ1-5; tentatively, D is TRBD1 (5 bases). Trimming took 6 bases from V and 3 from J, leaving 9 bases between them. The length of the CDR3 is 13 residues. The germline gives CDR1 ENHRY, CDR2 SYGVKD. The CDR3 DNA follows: TGTGCCATCAGAGACAGCCCCAATCAGCCCCAGCATTTT. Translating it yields CAIRDSPNQPQHF.

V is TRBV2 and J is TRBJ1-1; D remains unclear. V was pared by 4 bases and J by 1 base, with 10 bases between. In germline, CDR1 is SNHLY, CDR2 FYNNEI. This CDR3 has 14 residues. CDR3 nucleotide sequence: TGTGCCAGCAGTGGGCGGGGTGAGAACACTGAAGCTTTCTTT. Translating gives CASSGRGENTEAFF.

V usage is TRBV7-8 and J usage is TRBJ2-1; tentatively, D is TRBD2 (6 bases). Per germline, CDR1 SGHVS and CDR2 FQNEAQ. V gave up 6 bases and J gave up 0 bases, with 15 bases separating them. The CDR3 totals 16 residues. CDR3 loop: CASSSRRGISYNEQFF. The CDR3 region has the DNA TGTGCCAGCAGTTCCCGGAGGGGAATCTCCTACAATGAGCAGTTCTTC.

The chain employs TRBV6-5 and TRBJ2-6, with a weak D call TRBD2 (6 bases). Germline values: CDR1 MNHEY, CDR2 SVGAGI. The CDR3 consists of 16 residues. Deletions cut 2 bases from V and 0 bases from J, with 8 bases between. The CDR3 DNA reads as TGTGCCAGCAGTTACACGGGAGCCTCTGGGGCCAACGTCCTGACTTTC. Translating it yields CASSYTGASGANVLTF.

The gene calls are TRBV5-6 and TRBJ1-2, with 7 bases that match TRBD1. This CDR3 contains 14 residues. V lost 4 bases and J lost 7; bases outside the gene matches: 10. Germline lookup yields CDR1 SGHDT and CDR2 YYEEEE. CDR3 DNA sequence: TGTGCCAGCAGCAGGACAGGTGAGGCGGTTGGCTACACCTTC. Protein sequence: CASSRTGEAVGYTF. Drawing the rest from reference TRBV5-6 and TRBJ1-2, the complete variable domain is DAGVTQSPTHLIKTRGQQVTLRCSPKSGHDTVSWYQQALGQGPQFIFQYYEEEERQRGNFPDRFSGHQFPNYSSELNVNALLLGDSALYLCASSRTGEAVGYTFGSGTRLTVV.

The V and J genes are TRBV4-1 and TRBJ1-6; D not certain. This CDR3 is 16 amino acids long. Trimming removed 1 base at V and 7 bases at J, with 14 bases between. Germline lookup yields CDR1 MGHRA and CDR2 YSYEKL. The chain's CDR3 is CASSQGIPQRNSPLHF. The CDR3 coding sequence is TGCGCCAGCAGCCAAGGAATCCCCCAGAGGAATTCACCCCTCCACTTT.

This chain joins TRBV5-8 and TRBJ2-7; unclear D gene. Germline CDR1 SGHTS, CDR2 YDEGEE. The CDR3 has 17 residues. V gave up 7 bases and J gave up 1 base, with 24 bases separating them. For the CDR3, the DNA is TGTGCCAGCGGAGTTTTTCGGAACACCAAGGAATCCTACGAGCAGTACTTC. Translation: CASGVFRNTKESYEQYF.

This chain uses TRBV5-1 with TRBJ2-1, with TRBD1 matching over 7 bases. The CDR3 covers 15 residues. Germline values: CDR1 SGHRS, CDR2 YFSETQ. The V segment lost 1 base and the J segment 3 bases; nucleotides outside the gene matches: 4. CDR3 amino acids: CASSLTGESYNEQFF. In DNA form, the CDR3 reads TGCGCCAGCAGCTTGACAGGGGAGAGCTACAATGAGCAGTTCTTC.

The CDR3 loop is CASSMQGAQPQHF. For the CDR3, the DNA is TGTGCCAGTAGTATGCAGGGGGCTCAGCCCCAGCATTTT. This chain uses TRBV19 with TRBJ1-5, with 8 bases lining up with TRBD1. In germline, CDR1 is LNHDA, CDR2 SQIVND (reference sequence). This CDR3 has 13 residues. J gave up 6 bases and V 3 bases, and 1 base lay outside the gene matches.

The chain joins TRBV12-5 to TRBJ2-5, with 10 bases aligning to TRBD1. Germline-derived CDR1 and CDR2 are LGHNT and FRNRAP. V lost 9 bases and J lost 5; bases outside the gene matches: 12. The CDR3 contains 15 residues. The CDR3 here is CASAPRDRGGETQYF. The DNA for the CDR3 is TGTGCTAGCGCCCCTAGGGACAGGGGAGGGGAGACCCAGTACTTC.

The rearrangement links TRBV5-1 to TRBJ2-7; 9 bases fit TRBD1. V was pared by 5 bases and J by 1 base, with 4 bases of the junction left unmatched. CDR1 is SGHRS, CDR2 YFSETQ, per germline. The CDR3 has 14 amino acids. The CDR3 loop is CASSGTGLSYEQYF. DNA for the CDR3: TGCGCCAGCAGTGGGACAGGGCTTTCCTACGAGCAGTACTTC.

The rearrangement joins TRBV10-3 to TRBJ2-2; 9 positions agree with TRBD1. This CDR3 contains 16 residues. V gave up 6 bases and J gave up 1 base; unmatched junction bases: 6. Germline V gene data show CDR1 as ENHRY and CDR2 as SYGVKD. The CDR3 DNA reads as TGTGCCATCAGCCTCACAGGGGGCCGGAACACCGGGGAGCTGTTTTTT. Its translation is CAISLTGGRNTGELFF.

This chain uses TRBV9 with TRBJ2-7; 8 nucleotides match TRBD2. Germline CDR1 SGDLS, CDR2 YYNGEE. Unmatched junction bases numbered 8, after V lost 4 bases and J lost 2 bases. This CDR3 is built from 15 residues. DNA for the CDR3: TGTGCCAGCAGCAGTAGCGGGACGAATGCCTACGAGCAGTACTTC. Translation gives CASSSSGTNAYEQYF.

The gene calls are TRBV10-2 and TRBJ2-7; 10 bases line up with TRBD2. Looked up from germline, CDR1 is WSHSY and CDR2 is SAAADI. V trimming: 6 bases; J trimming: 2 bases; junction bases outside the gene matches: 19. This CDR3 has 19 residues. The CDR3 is CASSPPSGSWGQGTYEQYF. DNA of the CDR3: TGCGCCAGCAGCCCCCCTAGCGGGAGTTGGGGGCAAGGGACCTACGAGCAGTACTTC.

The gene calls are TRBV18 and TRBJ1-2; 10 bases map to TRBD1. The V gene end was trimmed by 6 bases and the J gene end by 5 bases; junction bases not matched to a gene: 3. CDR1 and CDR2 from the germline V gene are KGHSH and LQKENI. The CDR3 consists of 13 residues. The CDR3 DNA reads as TGTGCCAGCTCCCGGACAGGGGGGTATGGCTACACCTTC. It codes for CASSRTGGYGYTF.

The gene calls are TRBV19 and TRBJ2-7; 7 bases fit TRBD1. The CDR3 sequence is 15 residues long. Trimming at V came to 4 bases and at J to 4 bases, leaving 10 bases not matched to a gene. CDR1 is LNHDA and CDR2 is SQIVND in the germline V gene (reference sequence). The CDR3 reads CASSTPGTAFYEQYF. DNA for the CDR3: TGTGCCAGTAGTACCCCCGGGACAGCATTTTACGAGCAGTACTTC.

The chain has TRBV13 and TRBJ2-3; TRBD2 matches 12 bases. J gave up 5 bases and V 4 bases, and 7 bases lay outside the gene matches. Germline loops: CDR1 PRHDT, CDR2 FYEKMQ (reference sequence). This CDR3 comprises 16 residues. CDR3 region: CASSYPSGRAQDTQYF. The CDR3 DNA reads TGTGCCAGCAGCTACCCTAGCGGGAGGGCTCAAGATACGCAGTATTTT.

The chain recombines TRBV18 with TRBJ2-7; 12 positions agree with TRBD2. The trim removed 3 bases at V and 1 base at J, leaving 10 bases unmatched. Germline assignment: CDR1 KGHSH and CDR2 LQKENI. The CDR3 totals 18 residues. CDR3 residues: CASSPRTSGARESYEQYF. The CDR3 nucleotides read TGTGCCAGCTCACCGCGGACTAGCGGGGCCCGAGAATCCTACGAGCAGTACTTC.

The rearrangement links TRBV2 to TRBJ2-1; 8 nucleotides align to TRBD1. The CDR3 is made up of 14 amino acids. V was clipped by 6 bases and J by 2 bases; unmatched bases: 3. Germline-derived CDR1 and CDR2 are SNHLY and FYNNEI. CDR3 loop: CASRQGAAYNEQFF. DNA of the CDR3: TGTGCCAGCAGGCAGGGGGCGGCCTACAATGAGCAGTTCTTC.

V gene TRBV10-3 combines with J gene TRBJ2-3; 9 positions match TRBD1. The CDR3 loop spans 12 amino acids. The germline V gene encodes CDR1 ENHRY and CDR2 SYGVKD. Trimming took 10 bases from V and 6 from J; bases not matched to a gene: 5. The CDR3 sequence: CATGQGPDTQYF. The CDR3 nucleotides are TGTGCCACAGGACAGGGGCCTGATACGCAGTATTTT.

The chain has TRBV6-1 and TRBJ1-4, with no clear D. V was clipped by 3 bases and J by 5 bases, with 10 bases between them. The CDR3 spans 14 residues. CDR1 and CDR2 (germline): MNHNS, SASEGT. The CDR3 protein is CASSEGSLNEKLFF. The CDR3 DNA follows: TGTGCCAGCAGTGAGGGCAGCTTAAATGAAAAACTGTTTTTT.

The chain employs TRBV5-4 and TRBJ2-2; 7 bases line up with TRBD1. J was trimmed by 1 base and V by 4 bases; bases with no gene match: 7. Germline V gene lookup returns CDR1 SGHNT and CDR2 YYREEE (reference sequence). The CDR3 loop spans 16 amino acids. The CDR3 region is CASSPPTGMNTGELFF. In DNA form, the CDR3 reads TGTGCCAGCAGCCCGCCGACAGGGATGAACACCGGGGAGCTGTTTTTT.

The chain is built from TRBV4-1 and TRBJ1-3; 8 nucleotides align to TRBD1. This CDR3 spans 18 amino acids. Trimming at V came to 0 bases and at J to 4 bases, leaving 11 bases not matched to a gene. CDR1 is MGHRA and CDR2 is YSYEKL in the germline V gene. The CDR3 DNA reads TGCGCCAGCAGCCAAGATCTGTCGGCAGGGGGCGAGGGAAACACCATATATTTT. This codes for CASSQDLSAGGEGNTIYF.

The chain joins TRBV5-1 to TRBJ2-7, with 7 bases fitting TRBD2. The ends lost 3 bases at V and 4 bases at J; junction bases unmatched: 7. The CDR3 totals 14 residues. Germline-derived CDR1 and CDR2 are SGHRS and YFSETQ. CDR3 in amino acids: CASSSGGRDYEQYF. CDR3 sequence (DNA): TGCGCCAGCAGCTCGGGCGGGAGAGATTACGAGCAGTACTTC.

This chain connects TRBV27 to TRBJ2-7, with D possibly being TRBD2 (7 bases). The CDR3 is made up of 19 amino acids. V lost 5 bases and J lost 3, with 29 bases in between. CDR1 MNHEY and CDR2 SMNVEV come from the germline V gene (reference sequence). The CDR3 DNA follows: TGTGCCAGCAGTATGACAGCCCCCGCCAGGGGCGGGGGAGACTACGAGCAGTACTTC. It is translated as CASSMTAPARGGGDYEQYF.

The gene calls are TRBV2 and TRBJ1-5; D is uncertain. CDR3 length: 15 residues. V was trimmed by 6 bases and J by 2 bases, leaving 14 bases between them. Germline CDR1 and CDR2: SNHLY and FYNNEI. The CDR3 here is CASRFGGTGNQPQHF. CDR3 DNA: TGTGCCAGCAGGTTCGGTGGCACAGGCAATCAGCCCCAGCATTTT.

In DNA form, the CDR3 reads TGTGCCAGCAGGGCCGGGACTAGCGGCGTTCTGGGGCAGTACTTC. The encoded protein is CASRAGTSGVLGQYF. The chain combines TRBV28 with TRBJ2-7; 11 nucleotides match TRBD2. V lost 6 bases and J lost 9; bases outside the gene matches: 13. The CDR3 consists of 15 residues. Looked up from germline, CDR1 is MDHEN and CDR2 is SYDVKM. Looking up the rest from reference TRBV28 and TRBJ2-7 gives the full variable domain: DVKVTQSSRYLVKRTGEKVFLECVQDMDHENMFWYRQDPGLGLRLIYFSYDVKMKEKGDIPEGYSVSREKKERFSLILESASTNQTSMYLCASRAGTSGVLGQYFGPGTRLTVT.

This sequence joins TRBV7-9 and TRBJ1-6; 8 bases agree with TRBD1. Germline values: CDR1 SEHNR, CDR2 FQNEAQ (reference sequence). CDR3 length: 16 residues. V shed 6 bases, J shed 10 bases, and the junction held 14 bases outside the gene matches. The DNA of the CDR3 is TGTGCCAGCAGTCCCTTAGGACAGGGCCTGGGCTCACCCCTCCACTTT. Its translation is CASSPLGQGLGSPLHF.

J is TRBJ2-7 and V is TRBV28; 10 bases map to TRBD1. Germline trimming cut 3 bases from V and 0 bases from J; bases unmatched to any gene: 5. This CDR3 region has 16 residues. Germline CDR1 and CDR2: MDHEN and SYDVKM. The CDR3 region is CASSFRGTGASYEQYF. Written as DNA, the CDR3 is TGTGCCAGCAGTTTTCGGGGGACAGGGGCCTCCTACGAGCAGTACTTC.